Presented here are 16 T cell receptor beta chains from one specimen sequenced in a study of T cells after yellow fever vaccination. In TCRdb, the 5' RACE reads were re-called with MiXCR into one record per CDR3 protein. The sample contains about 330,000 distinct CDR3 sequences, over 4% of which appear only once. Sequenced here: PBMCs, sampled 5 days after the yellow fever booster vaccination. All receptors derive from a man between 18 and 35 years old who received the YFV17D yellow fever vaccine.

This clonotype was counted only a few times. The rearrangement links TRBV15 to TRBJ2-5; no clear D gene. CDR1 and CDR2 from the germline V gene are LNHNV and YYDKDF (reference sequence). This CDR3 has 13 residues. V lost 0 bases and J lost 5, with 7 bases in between. The CDR3 loop is CATSRDMLETQYF. DNA of the CDR3: TGTGCCACCAGCAGAGACATGTTGGAGACCCAGTACTTC.

The chain recombines TRBV3-1 with TRBJ2-4; possible D gene TRBD1, 5 bases. The CDR3 loop spans 16 amino acids. V was cut by 0 bases and J by 1 base, with 10 bases left in between. The germline CDR1 and CDR2 sequences are LGHDT and YNNKEL (reference sequence). The CDR3 loop reads CASSQEEGVAKNIQYF. CDR3 coding DNA: TGTGCCAGCAGCCAAGAGGAAGGGGTGGCCAAAAACATTCAGTACTTC.

The gene calls are TRBV5-1 and TRBJ2-5; D possibly uses TRBD1 or TRBD2 (7 bases each). Deletions cut 1 base from V and 4 bases from J, with 23 bases between. From germline, CDR1 is SGHRS and CDR2 YFSETQ. CDR3 length equals 18 residues. The CDR3 DNA sequence: TGCGCCAGCAGCTTGTTAATTCCCCAGGGGGGGCAGCGAGAGACCCAGTACTTC. Translated, it gives CASSLLIPQGGQRETQYF.

As regards this clonotype: A much larger clone differs from this one at a single base, so this may be a read error. J is TRBJ2-1 and V is TRBV7-2, with 7 bases fitting TRBD2. The CDR3 sequence is 13 residues long. In germline, CDR1 is SGHTA, CDR2 FQGNSA. Unmatched junction bases numbered 7, after V lost 5 bases and J lost 9 bases. The DNA for the CDR3 is TGTGCCAGCAGCCGCGGGACTACCATTGAGCAGTTCTTC. The encoded protein is CASSRGTTIEQFF.

This clonotype was recorded a few times. The J gene is TRBJ1-2, the V gene TRBV20-1; D gene ambiguous. Looked up from germline, CDR1 is DFQATT and CDR2 is SNEGSKA (reference sequence). V was pared by 5 bases and J by 7 bases, with 26 bases between. CDR3 length: 16 residues. The CDR3 loop reads CSAVRPGVSRKLGYTF. The DNA of the CDR3 is TGCAGTGCTGTCCGTCCAGGCGTTAGTCGGAAGCTTGGCTACACCTTC.

This chain links TRBV5-1 with TRBJ1-1; a weak D match, TRBD1 (5 bases). The V gene lost 1 base and the J gene lost 6 bases, with 10 bases spanning the gap. Germline loops: CDR1 SGHRS, CDR2 YFSETQ. This CDR3 has 13 residues. The CDR3 loop reads CASSLRGRAEAFF. The DNA for the CDR3 is TGCGCCAGCAGCTTGAGGGGACGAGCTGAAGCTTTCTTT.

The table lists this clonotype with a few counts. This sequence joins TRBV28 and TRBJ1-4, with 11 bases identical to TRBD1. Germline V gene lookup returns CDR1 MDHEN and CDR2 SYDVKM. The CDR3 contains 16 residues. J was trimmed by 7 bases and V by 6 bases; bases with no gene match: 10. The CDR3 DNA follows: TGTGCCAGCAGCTATCTGGACAGGGGGCGCGGTGAAAAACTGTTTTTT. Translating gives CASSYLDRGRGEKLFF.

J is TRBJ2-5 and V is TRBV28; D is unresolved. The germline gives CDR1 MDHEN, CDR2 SYDVKM. V lost 3 bases to trimming and J lost 8 bases, with 16 bases between them. The CDR3 has 14 amino acids. DNA of the CDR3: TGTGCCAGCAGTTTGTTTCTGGGAACCCGAACCCAGTACTTC. This gives the protein CASSLFLGTRTQYF. Full variable domain (remainder filled in from reference TRBV28 and TRBJ2-5): DVKVTQSSRYLVKRTGEKVFLECVQDMDHENMFWYRQDPGLGLRLIYFSYDVKMKEKGDIPEGYSVSREKKERFSLILESASTNQTSMYLCASSLFLGTRTQYFGPGTRLLVL.

This clonotype was detected a few times. As DNA, the CDR3 is TGTGCCAGCAGATCAGATCGGGGTGGACTGCAGTACTTC. Its translation is CASRSDRGGLQYF. This chain links TRBV7-2 with TRBJ2-7; D is perhaps TRBD2 (5 bases). Per the germline V gene, CDR1 is SGHTA and CDR2 is FQGNSA. Between the trimmed V and J ends, which lost 6 bases and 9 bases, there was a span of 18 bases. CDR3 length: 13 amino acids.

This clonotype was recorded a few times. The chain links TRBV27 to TRBJ2-3; TRBD2 agrees at 8 bases. Germline CDR1 MNHEY, CDR2 SMNVEV (reference sequence). CDR3 length: 14 amino acids. The J segment lost 8 bases and the V segment lost 5 bases, leaving 9 bases of the junction unmatched. The CDR3 loop is CASSTRGGAVTQYF. The CDR3 DNA is TGTGCCAGCAGTACCCGGGGGGGGGCCGTTACGCAGTATTTT.

The chain couples TRBV9 to TRBJ2-7; 10 positions match TRBD1. Germline-derived CDR1 and CDR2 are SGDLS and YYNGEE. Losses at the gene ends were 0 bases for V and 4 bases for J; bases not matched to a gene: 7. The CDR3 is 16 residues long. The CDR3 nucleotides are TGTGCCAGCAGCGTAGGTCAGGGGACAGGGGTTTACGAGCAGTACTTC. Translating it yields CASSVGQGTGVYEQYF.

This clonotype was observed many times. The chain carries TRBV5-6 and TRBJ1-2; D not certain. This CDR3 is 12 amino acids long. Trimming left V 4 bases short and J 7 bases short, with 11 bases between. Looked up from germline, CDR1 is SGHDT and CDR2 is YYEEEE. The chain's CDR3 is CASSPDAGGYTF. The CDR3 nucleotides read TGTGCCAGCAGCCCGGATGCCGGTGGCTACACCTTC.

The sample holds a few counts of this clonotype. CDR3 sequence: CASCSPTASNTEAFF. The CDR3 region has the DNA TGTGCCAGTTGTAGTCCGACAGCATCGAACACTGAAGCTTTCTTT. V is TRBV19 and J is TRBJ1-1, with a tentative D call TRBD1 (5 bases). Germline V CDR1 and CDR2: LNHDA, SQIVND (reference sequence). The CDR3 contains 15 residues. The germline V and J ends were trimmed by 8 bases and 1 base, with 17 bases remaining between them.

This clonotype was recorded a few times. The V call is TRBV20-1, the J call TRBJ2-7, with D unresolved. Germline loops: CDR1 DFQATT, CDR2 SNEGSKA (reference sequence). The CDR3 covers 11 residues. V was cut by 3 bases and J by 2 bases, with 5 bases left in between. The CDR3 nucleotides read TGCAGTGCTAGCTTTACCTACGAGCAGTACTTC. Residues: CSASFTYEQYF.

The chain combines TRBV5-1 with TRBJ2-5, with D tentatively TRBD1 or TRBD2 (6 bases each). The CDR3 is made up of 13 amino acids. Trimming took 9 bases from V and 5 from J, leaving 17 bases between them. Germline values: CDR1 SGHRS, CDR2 YFSETQ. The CDR3 reads CATKVGGQETQYF. As DNA, the CDR3 is TGCGCCACCAAAGTGGGGGGCCAGGAGACCCAGTACTTC.

V is TRBV7-3 and J is TRBJ1-2; 8 bases line up with TRBD1. The CDR3 consists of 17 residues. From germline, CDR1 is SGHTA and CDR2 FQGTGA. V was clipped by 4 bases and J by 2 bases; unmatched bases: 12. The CDR3 here is CASSSTPGQGANYGYTF. Written as DNA, the CDR3 is TGTGCCAGCAGCTCTACTCCGGGCCAGGGGGCGAACTATGGCTACACCTTC.